One and the same sample provided the 9 T cell receptor beta chains below, sequenced in a study of T cell clusters in autoimmune cytopenias. Multiplex touch-down PCR amplified TRB using TRB-A and TRB-B pools in one tube. For each CDR3 protein, TCRdb gives one entry from its re-call of the multiplex PCR reads, without DNA. The table counts a few thousand distinct CDR3 sequences; roughly 71% lies in the top ten. Each sample's input was 250 ng genomic DNA, about 38,000 genome equivalents. The same data also contributed to another study, on T cell repertoires in aging, cancer and after chemotherapy.

The source material was peripheral blood. The receptor source for this set is a human donor with an autoimmune cytopenia or autoimmune hepatitis (not recorded which).

The chain has TRBV15 and TRBJ2-3; TCRdb calls TRBD1, which cannot be checked without DNA. The CDR3 covers 13 residues. Germline values: CDR1 LNHNV, CDR2 YYDKDF (reference sequence). The CDR3 is CATGDSSTDTQYF.

The V call is TRBV29-1, the J call TRBJ1-2; without DNA, the TCRdb call of TRBD1 cannot be checked. CDR1 and CDR2 (germline): SQVTM, ANQGSEA. This CDR3 region has 15 residues. The CDR3 sequence: CSVEEGGRSGYGYTF.

The chain links TRBV18 to TRBJ2-5; the D call of TRBD2 rests on TCRdb alone, since no DNA is present to check it. Germline V gene data show CDR1 as KGHSH and CDR2 as LQKENI. The CDR3 spans 16 residues. The CDR3 loop is CASSPSASGGEETQYF.

The rearrangement uses TRBV20-1 and TRBJ1-2; with no DNA, the TCRdb D assignment of TRBD1 cannot be verified. The CDR3 is made up of 13 amino acids. Germline CDR1 DFQATT, CDR2 SNEGSKA (reference sequence). The CDR3 sequence is CSASQQGSYGYTF.

This clonotype is identified as medium-sized (0.01 to 0.1%) from frequency. The rearrangement joins TRBV27 to TRBJ1-6; the TCRdb D gene call, TRBD1, has no DNA to confirm it. Germline lookup yields CDR1 MNHEY and CDR2 SMNVEV (reference sequence). The length of the CDR3 is 13 residues. CDR3 region: CASSRGSNSPLHF.

The chain is built from TRBV29-1 and TRBJ2-1; the TCRdb call, TRBD2, lacks DNA for checking. CDR1 is SQVTM, CDR2 ANQGSEA, per germline. This CDR3 is built from 13 residues. The CDR3: CSEGLAGYNEQFF.

The chain carries TRBV18 and TRBJ1-3. The CDR3 is 18 residues long. Germline values: CDR1 KGHSH, CDR2 LQKENI. CDR3 in amino acids: CASSPPRAKGLDGNTIYF.

The gene calls are TRBV29-1 and TRBJ1-4; absent DNA, TCRdb's TRBD1 call cannot be checked. Germline CDR1 is SQVTM and CDR2 is ANQGSEA. The CDR3 loop spans 13 amino acids. CDR3 sequence: CSVVGDSAEKLFF. Drawing the rest from reference TRBV29-1 and TRBJ1-4, the complete variable domain is SAVISQKPSRDICQRGTSLTIQCQVDSQVTMMFWYRQQPGQSLTLIATANQGSEATYESGFVIDKFPISRPNLTFSTLTVSNMSPEDSSIYLCSVVGDSAEKLFFGSGTQLSVL.

By frequency, this clonotype is medium-sized. The V and J genes are TRBV11-3 and TRBJ1-6; the D call of TRBD1 rests on TCRdb alone, since no DNA is present to check it. The length of the CDR3 is 16 residues. In germline, CDR1 is SGHNT, CDR2 YENEEA. The CDR3 here is CASSLEGGAKNSPLHF.